One T cell receptor (beta chain) is described in this entry. Its antigen is not identified. The ends were cut back, 0 bases at V and 1 base at J, with 13 bases in the middle. Germline CDR1 is MRHNA and CDR2 is SNTAGT. The CDR3 consists of 16 residues. Profiling relied on immunoSEQ multiplex PCR, and the TCRdb table lists in-frame clones only, not all of them. The sample shows some 21,000 clones, about 85% of them seen only once. Described time point: baseline, week 1 (first vaccination visit). Treatment described: pre-vaccination baseline after standard-of-care therapy. These data originate in a study of a mutant IDH1 vaccine in newly diagnosed glioma. Study details: The treated group averaged approximately 38 years old and was roughly 60% male, approximately 38% female. Patients were pretreated with radiotherapy, temozolomide, or both, mostly both. Study results and limitations: Pseudoprogression appeared unlinked to shifts in leading peripheral T cell clonotypes.

The TCR sequence derives from a man in his forties with glioma. This specimen was PBMCs, taken from a glioma patient treated with radiotherapy, temozolomide or both. The chain couples TRBV6-4 to TRBJ2-7; D not resolved. The CDR3 nucleotides are TGTGCCAGCAGTGACTCGACACAGCTTATATCCTACGAGCAGTACTTC. Translating it yields CASSDSTQLISYEQYF.